This T cell receptor (beta chain) was sequenced during a study of beta chain features in type 1 diabetes. Study details: Examined across all samples were 90 million to 130 million sorted cells. General observations from the study: Cells expressing TCR highly could be over-represented by cDNA sequencing. Shorter TCRB CDR3s, moderately but significantly so, marked every one of the four CD4+ subsets in Type 1 diabetes patients.

The CDR3 is made up of 12 amino acids. Germline CDR1 is ENHRY and CDR2 is SYGVKD. V was clipped by 10 bases and J by 8 bases, with 15 bases between them. The sequenced template was cDNA made from the entire isolated RNA. TCRdb's table, derived via immunoSEQ multiplex PCR, lists solely in-frame clones and lacks some. The profile shows some 160,000 clones, just over 8% of them singletons. This clone was seen a few times. Its antigen is not known. Sequenced: central memory CD4+ T cells from blood. The chain has TRBV10-3 and TRBJ1-5; TRBD1 might be the D (5 bases). The receptor's source is a woman younger than 30 with type 1 diabetes. The CDR3 spells CASQDGGKPQHF. CDR3 nucleotide sequence: TGTGCCAGCCAAGACGGGGGGAAGCCCCAGCATTTT.